This T cell receptor (beta chain) appears in the sequencing data of a study of vaccination and CD4 T cells after COVID-19. On the study more broadly: Cultures that served as controls received a CEFX pool, an HIV-1 Nef pool, or no peptide.

The treatment here: roughly ten-day PBMC culture with coronavirus spike peptide pools or control peptides (ViraFEST assay). Once peptide pools had expanded antigen-specific T cells, ViraFEST sequenced TCRs. Sequencing of DNA taken from cultured CD4+ T cells relied on the Oncomine TCR Beta short-read assay. MiXCR, run by TCRdb on the PCR reads, gives a single entry per CDR3 protein. Among approximately 20,000 distinct CDR3 sequences, around 50% were seen once, and the ten largest hold 10%. The CDR3 totals 13 residues. Losses at the gene ends were 6 bases for V and 10 bases for J; bases not matched to a gene: 7. Germline loops: CDR1 MNHNS, CDR2 SASEGT. Of note for this clonotype: Antigen: not known.

This sequence was found in a human donor who had recovered from COVID-19. Source material: CD4+ T cells from blood, cultured in vitro. The chain is built from TRBV6-1 and TRBJ1-1; 11 bases align to TRBD1. CDR3 sequence (DNA): TGTGCCAGCAGCCAAACAGGGACAGGGGGAGCTTTCTTT. Residues: CASSQTGTGGAFF.